Listed below are T cell receptor beta chains from one sample, sequenced in a study of PD-1 blockade in classical Hodgkin lymphoma. The assay was immunoSEQ multiplex PCR, and TCRdb's table has in-frame clones only and misses some. The sample has about 98,000 clones; 92% are singletons. The sample in question was peripheral blood mononuclear cells (PBMCs), obtained at baseline. These receptors all stem from a human donor with classical Hodgkin lymphoma. The CDR3 runs from the conserved cysteine through the conserved F or W. D genes are given only for firm matches. A row's size may be missing; if present it is once, few, many or a size class.

D: TRBD2; V: TRBV4-1; size: NA; length: 13; J: TRBJ2-1; DNA: TGCGCCAGCGGGCGGGAGTCCCACAATGAGCAGTTCTTC; CDR3: CASGRESHNEQFF
D: TRBD2; V: TRBV4-2; size: NA; length: 20; J: TRBJ2-1; DNA: TGTGCCAGCAGCCAAGAGGAGGGACTAGCGGGGGCCCTGTCCTACAATGAGCAGTTCTTC; CDR3: CASSQEEGLAGALSYNEQFF
D: NA; V: TRBV9; size: NA; length: 17; J: TRBJ2-3; DNA: TGTGCCAGCAGCCACGCGGGGCAGCGGGCCCGCACAGATACGCAGTATTTT; CDR3: CASSHAGQRARTDTQYF
D: TRBD1; V: TRBV7-9; size: NA; length: 17; J: TRBJ2-7; DNA: TGTGCCAGCAGCTGGTCCCGGGACAGGGACCGGGCGTACGAGCAGTACTTC; CDR3: CASSWSRDRDRAYEQYF
D: TRBD1; V: TRBV7-7; size: NA; length: 15; J: TRBJ2-2; DNA: TGTGCCAGCAGCTTAGGGGACAGTAGCACCGGGGAGCTGTTTTTT; CDR3: CASSLGDSSTGELFF
D: TRBD2; V: TRBV6-6; size: NA; length: 15; J: TRBJ2-1; DNA: TGTGCCAGCAGTGGTTTAGGGACTACCAACAATGAGCAGTTCTTC; CDR3: CASSGLGTTNNEQFF
D: TRBD2; V: TRBV5-7; size: NA; length: 14; J: TRBJ2-7; DNA: TGTGCCAGCAGGTGGACTAGCGGGTCCTACGAGCAGTACTTC; CDR3: CASRWTSGSYEQYF
D: NA; V: TRBV19; size: few; length: 12; J: TRBJ2-2; DNA: TGTGCCAGTAATCAGAACACCGGGGAGCTGTTTTTT; CDR3: CASNQNTGELFF
D: TRBD2; V: TRBV5-1; size: NA; length: 17; J: TRBJ2-5; DNA: TGCGCCAGCAGCCCGGGGACCGGGACTAGCGGTCTGTTGGAGCAGTACTTC; CDR3: CASSPGTGTSGLLEQYF
D: TRBD1; V: TRBV11-2; size: NA; length: 14; J: TRBJ1-2; DNA: TGTGCCAGCAGCCCAACCGGGACAGCTTATGGCTACACCTTC; CDR3: CASSPTGTAYGYTF
D: TRBD1; V: TRBV28; size: once; length: 15; J: TRBJ1-2; DNA: TGTGCCAGCAGTTCCTGGGACAGGGGTCTTTATGGCTACACCTTC; CDR3: CASSSWDRGLYGYTF
D: TRBD2; V: TRBV6-6; size: NA; length: 15; J: TRBJ2-1; DNA: TGTGCCAGCAGACCAGCCTTCTTCGGGAGGAGTGAGCAGTTCTTC; CDR3: CASRPAFFGRSEQFF
D: TRBD2; V: TRBV30; size: NA; length: 16; J: TRBJ2-1; DNA: TGTGCCTGGAGTGTCGGGCGGGAGACGTCCTACAATGAGCAGTTCTTC; CDR3: CAWSVGRETSYNEQFF
D: TRBD1; V: TRBV10-3; size: NA; length: 15; J: TRBJ2-7; DNA: TGTGCCATCAGTGGGATGGACAGGGGTGGCTACGAGCAGTACTTC; CDR3: CAISGMDRGGYEQYF
D: NA; V: TRBV19; size: few; length: 14; J: TRBJ1-5; DNA: TGTGCCAGTATCTCACGGGCAGCTAATCAGCCCCAGCATTTT; CDR3: CASISRAANQPQHF
D: NA; V: TRBV7-3; size: NA; length: 13; J: TRBJ1-1; DNA: TGTGCCAGCAGCTTCGAGGGGTGGACTGAAGCTTTCTTT; CDR3: CASSFEGWTEAFF
D: TRBD2; V: TRBV5-1; size: NA; length: 19; J: TRBJ2-1; DNA: TGCGCCAGCACGAGTCCCGGGACTAGCGGGAGGGCCGTCTACAATGAGCAGTTCTTC; CDR3: CASTSPGTSGRAVYNEQFF